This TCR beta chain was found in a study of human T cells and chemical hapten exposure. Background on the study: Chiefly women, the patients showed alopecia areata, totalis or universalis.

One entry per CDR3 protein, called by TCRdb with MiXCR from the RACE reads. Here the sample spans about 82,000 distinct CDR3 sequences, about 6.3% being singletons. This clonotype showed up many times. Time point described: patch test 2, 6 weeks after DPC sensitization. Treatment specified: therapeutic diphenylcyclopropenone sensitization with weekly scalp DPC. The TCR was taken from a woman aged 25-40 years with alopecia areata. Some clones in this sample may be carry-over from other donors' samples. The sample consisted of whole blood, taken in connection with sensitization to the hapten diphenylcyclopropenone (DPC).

The CDR3 DNA reads TGTGCCAGCAGTGAATTACAGGGCGCTAACTATGGCTACACCTTC. Translating it yields CASSELQGANYGYTF. The chain joins TRBV25-1 to TRBJ1-2; D is possibly TRBD1 (6 bases). Germline V CDR1 and CDR2: MGHDK, SYGVNS. Trimming stripped 1 base from V and 0 bases from J, with 9 bases between. This CDR3 spans 15 amino acids.